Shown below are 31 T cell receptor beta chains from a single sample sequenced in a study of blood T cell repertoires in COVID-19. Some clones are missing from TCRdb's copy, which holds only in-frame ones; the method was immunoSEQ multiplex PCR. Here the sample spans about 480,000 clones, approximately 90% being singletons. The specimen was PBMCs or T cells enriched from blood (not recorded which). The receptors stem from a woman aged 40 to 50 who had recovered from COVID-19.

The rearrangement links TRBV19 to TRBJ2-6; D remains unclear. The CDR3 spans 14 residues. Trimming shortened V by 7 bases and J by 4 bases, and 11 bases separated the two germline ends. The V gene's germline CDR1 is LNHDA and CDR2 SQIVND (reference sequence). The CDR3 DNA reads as TGTGCCAGTACAATGGGCGAGGGGGCCAACGTCCTGACTTTC. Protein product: CASTMGEGANVLTF.

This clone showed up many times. Here the CDR3 reads CASSQQGDYGYTF. The CDR3 region has the DNA TGTGCCAGCTCCCAACAGGGGGACTATGGCTACACCTTC. The chain employs TRBV18 and TRBJ1-2, with 8 positions matching TRBD1. This CDR3 has 13 amino acids. Germline V lookup: CDR1 KGHSH, CDR2 LQKENI. The junction had 3 bases not matched to a gene; V was cut back by 6 bases and J by 3 bases. The whole variable domain, filled in from reference TRBV18 and TRBJ1-2, reads NAGVMQNPRHLVRRRGQEARLRCSPMKGHSHVYWYRQLPEEGLKFMVYLQKENIIDESGMPKERFSAEFPKEGPSILRIQQVVRGDSAAYFCASSQQGDYGYTFGSGTRLTVV.

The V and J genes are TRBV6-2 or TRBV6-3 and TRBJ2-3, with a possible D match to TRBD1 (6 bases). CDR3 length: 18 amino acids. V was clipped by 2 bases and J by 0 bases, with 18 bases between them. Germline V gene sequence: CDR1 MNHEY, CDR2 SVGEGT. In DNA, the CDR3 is TGTGCCAGCAGTTACCAACTACAGGGAGTCTTCAGCACAGATACGCAGTATTTT. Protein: CASSYQLQGVFSTDTQYF.

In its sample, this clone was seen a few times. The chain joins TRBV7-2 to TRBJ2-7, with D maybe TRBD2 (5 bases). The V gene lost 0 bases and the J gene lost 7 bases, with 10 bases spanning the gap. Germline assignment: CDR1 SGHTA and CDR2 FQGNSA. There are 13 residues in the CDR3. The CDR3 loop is CASSLAGKREQYF. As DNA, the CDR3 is TGTGCCAGCAGCTTAGCCGGGAAGAGGGAGCAGTACTTC.

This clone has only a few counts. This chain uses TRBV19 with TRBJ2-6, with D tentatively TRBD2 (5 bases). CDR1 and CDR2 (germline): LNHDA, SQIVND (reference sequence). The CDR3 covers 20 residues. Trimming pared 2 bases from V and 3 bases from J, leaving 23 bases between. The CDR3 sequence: CASSISMNRGRAGGANVLTF. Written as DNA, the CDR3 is TGTGCCAGTAGTATAAGTATGAACCGCGGCCGGGCGGGTGGGGCCAACGTCCTGACTTTC.

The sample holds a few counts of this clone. CDR3 bases: TGCGCCAGCAGCCCTGGTCTCCGGGATATGAACACTGAAGCTTTCTTT. Residues: CASSPGLRDMNTEAFF. The rearrangement uses TRBV5-1 and TRBJ1-1; D remains ambiguous. The V and J ends lost 4 bases and 0 bases respectively, with 16 bases between them. The CDR3 is 16 amino acids. Per the germline V gene, CDR1 is SGHRS and CDR2 is YFSETQ.

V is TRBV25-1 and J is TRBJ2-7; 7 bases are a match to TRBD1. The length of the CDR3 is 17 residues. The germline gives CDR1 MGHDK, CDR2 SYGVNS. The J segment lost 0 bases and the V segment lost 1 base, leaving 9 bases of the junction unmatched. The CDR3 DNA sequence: TGTGCCAGCAGTGAATCGGTCCGGGCAGGGGGCTCCTACGAGCAGTACTTC. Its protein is CASSESVRAGGSYEQYF.

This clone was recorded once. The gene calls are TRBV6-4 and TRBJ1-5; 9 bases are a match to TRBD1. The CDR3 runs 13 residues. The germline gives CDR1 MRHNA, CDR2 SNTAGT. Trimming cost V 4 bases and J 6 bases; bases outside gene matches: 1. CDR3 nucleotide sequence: TGTGCCAGCAGTGCGGACAGGGGTCAGCCCCAGCATTTT. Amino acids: CASSADRGQPQHF.

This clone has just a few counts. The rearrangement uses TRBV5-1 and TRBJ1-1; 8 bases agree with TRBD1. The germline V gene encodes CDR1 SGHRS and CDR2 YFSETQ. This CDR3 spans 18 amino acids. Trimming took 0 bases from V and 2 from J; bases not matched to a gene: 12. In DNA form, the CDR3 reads TGCGCCAGCAGCTTGGGGGTACAGGGGGAGTTTGAAAACACTGAAGCTTTCTTT. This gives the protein CASSLGVQGEFENTEAFF.

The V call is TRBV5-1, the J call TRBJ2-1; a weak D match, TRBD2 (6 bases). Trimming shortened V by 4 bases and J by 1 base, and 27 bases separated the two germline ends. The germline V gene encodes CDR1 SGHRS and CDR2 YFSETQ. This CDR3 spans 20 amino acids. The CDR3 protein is CASSGAGTGDSLGSYNEQFF. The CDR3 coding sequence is TGCGCCAGCAGCGGCGCCGGGACTGGGGATTCCCTGGGGTCCTACAATGAGCAGTTCTTC.

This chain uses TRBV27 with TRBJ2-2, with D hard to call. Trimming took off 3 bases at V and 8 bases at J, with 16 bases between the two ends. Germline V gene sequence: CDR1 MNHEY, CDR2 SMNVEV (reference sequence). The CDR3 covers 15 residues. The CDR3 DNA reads TGTGCCAGCAGTTTTTCGGTTGAAAAAATTGGGGAGCTGTTTTTT. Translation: CASSFSVEKIGELFF.

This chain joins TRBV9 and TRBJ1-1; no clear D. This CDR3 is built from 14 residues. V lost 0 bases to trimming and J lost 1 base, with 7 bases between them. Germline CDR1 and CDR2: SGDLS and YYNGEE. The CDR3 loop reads CASSVAPQNTEAFF. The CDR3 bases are TGTGCCAGCAGCGTAGCGCCACAGAACACTGAAGCTTTCTTT.

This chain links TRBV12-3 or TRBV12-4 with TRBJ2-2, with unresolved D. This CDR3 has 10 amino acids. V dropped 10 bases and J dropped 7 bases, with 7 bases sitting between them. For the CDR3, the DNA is TGTGCCACTCTGAGCGGGGAGCTGTTTTTT. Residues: CATLSGELFF.

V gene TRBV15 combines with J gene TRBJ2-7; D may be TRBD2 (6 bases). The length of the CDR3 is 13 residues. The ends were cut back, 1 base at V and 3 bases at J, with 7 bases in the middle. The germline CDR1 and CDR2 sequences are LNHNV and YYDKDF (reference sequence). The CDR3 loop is CATSRVGGYEQYF. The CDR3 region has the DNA TGTGCCACCAGCAGAGTGGGGGGCTACGAGCAGTACTTC.

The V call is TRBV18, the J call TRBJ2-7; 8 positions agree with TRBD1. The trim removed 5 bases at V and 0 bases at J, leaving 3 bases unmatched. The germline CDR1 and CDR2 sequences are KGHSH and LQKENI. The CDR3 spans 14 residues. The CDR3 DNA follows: TGTGCCAGCTCATGGGACAGGAGCTCCTACGAGCAGTACTTC. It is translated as CASSWDRSSYEQYF.

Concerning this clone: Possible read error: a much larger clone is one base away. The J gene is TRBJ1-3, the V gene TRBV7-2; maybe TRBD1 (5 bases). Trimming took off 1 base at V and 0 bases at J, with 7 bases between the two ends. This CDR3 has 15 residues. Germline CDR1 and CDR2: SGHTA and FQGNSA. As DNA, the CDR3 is TGTGCCAGCAGCTTAGGACAGTTCTCTGGAAACACCATATATTTT. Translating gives CASSLGQFSGNTIYF.

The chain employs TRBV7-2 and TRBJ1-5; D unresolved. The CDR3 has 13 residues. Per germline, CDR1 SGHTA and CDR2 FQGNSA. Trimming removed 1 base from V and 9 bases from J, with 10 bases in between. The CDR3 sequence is CASSLEGASPQHF. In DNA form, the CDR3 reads TGTGCCAGCAGCTTAGAAGGAGCGTCGCCCCAGCATTTT.

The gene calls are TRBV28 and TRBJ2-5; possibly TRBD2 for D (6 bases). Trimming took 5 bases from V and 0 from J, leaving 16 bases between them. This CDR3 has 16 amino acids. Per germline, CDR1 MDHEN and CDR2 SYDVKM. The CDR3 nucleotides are TGTGCCAGCAGTCCAACCCCGGGGAGGTACCAAGAGACCCAGTACTTC. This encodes CASSPTPGRYQETQYF.

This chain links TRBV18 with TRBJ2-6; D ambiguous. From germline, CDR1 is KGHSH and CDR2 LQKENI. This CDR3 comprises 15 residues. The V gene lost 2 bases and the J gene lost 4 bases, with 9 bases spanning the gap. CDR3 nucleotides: TGTGCCAGCTCACCAAACAGCCCAGGGGCCAACGTCCTGACTTTC. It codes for CASSPNSPGANVLTF.

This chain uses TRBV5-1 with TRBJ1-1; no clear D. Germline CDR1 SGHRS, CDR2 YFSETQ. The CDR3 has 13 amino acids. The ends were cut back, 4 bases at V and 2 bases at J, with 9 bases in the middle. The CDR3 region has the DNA TGCGCCAGCAGCCCCGGGGTTAACACTGAAGCTTTCTTT. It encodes CASSPGVNTEAFF. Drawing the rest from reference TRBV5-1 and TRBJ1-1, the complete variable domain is KAGVTQTPRYLIKTRGQQVTLSCSPISGHRSVSWYQQTPGQGLQFLFEYFSETQRNKGNFPGRFSGRQFSNSRSEMNVSTLELGDSALYLCASSPGVNTEAFFGQGTRLTVV.

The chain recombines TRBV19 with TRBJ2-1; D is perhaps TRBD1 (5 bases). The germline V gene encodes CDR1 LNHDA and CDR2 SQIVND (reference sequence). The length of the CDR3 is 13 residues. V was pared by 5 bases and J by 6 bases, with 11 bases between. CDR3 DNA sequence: TGTGCCAGTAGTCCAGGGTTCGGCAATGAGCAGTTCTTC. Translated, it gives CASSPGFGNEQFF.

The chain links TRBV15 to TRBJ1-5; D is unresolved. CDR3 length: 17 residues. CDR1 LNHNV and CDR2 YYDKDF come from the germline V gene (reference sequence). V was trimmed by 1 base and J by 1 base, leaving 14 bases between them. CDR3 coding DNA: TGTGCCACCAGCAGAGGACGGGGAAGCATAAGCAATCAGCCCCAGCATTTT. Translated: CATSRGRGSISNQPQHF.

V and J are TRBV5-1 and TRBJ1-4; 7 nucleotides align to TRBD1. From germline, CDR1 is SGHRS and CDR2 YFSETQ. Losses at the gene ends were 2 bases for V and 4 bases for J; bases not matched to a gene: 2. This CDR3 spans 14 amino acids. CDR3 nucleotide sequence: TGCGCCAGCAGCTTAGGGGACAGTAATGAAAAACTGTTTTTT. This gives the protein CASSLGDSNEKLFF.

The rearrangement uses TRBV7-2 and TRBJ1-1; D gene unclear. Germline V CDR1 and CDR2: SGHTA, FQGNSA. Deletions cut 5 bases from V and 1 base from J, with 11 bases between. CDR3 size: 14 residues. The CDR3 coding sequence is TGTGCCAGCAGCCCCTGGCGGGGGAACACTGAAGCTTTCTTT. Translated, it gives CASSPWRGNTEAFF.

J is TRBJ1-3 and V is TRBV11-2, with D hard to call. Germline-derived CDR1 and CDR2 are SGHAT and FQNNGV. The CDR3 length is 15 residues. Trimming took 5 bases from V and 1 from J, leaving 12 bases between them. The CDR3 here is CASSGRGMSGNTIYF. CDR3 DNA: TGTGCCAGCAGCGGCCGAGGGATGTCTGGAAACACCATATATTTT. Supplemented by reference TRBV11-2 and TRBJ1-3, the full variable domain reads EAGVAQSPRYKIIEKRQSVAFWCNPISGHATLYWYQQILGQGPKLLIQFQNNGVVDDSQLPKDRFSAERLKGVDSTLKIQPAKLEDSAVYLCASSGRGMSGNTIYFGEGSWLTVV.

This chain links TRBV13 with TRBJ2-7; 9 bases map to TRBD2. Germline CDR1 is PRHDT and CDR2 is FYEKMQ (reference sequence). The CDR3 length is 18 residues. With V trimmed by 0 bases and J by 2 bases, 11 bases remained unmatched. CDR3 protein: CASSLGVRGGRAPYEQYF. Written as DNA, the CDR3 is TGTGCCAGCAGCTTAGGGGTGAGGGGCGGGAGGGCCCCCTACGAGCAGTACTTC.

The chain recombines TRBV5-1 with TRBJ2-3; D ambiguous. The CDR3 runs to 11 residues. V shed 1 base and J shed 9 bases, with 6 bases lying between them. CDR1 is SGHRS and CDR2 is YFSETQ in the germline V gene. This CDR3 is CASSLTQTQYF. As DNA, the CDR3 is TGCGCCAGCAGCTTGACCCAGACGCAGTATTTT.

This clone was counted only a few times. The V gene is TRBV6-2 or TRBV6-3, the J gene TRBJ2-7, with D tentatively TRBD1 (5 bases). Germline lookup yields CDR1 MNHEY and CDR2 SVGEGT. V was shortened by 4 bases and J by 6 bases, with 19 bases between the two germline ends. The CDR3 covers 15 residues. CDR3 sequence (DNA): TGTGCCAGCAGTTGGCACGCCGTGCCAGGGTCCGAGCAGTACTTC. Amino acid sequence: CASSWHAVPGSEQYF.

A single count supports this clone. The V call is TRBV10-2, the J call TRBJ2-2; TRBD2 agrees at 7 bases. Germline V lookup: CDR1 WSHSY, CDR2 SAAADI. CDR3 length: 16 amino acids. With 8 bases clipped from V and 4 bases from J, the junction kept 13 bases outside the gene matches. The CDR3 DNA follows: TGCGCCAGCGGGGAGGGCCTACCCCGGGGCACCGGGGAGCTGTTTTTT. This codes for CASGEGLPRGTGELFF.

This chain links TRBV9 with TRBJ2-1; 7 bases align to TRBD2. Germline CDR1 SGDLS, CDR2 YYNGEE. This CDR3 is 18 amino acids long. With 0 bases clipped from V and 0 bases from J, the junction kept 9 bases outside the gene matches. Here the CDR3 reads CASSVAGGSLHSYNEQFF. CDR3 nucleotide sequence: TGTGCCAGCAGCGTAGCCGGCGGGAGCCTCCACTCCTACAATGAGCAGTTCTTC. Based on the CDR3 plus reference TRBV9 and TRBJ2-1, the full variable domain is DSGVTQTPKHLITATGQRVTLRCSPRSGDLSVYWYQQSLDQGLQFLIQYYNGEERAKGNILERFSAQQFPDLHSELNLSSLELGDSALYFCASSVAGGSLHSYNEQFFGPGTRLTVL.

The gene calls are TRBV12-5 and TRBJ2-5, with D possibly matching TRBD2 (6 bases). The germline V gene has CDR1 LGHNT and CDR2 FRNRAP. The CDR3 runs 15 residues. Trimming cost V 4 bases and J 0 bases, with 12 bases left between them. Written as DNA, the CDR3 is TGTGCTAGTGGTTCCCTGGGACTTAACCAAGAGACCCAGTACTTC. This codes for CASGSLGLNQETQYF.